What follows describes a single T cell receptor (beta chain). Its antigen is as yet unknown. This sample stems from a study of T cell responses to AZD1222 COVID-19 vaccine. Trimming cost V 3 bases and J 0 bases, with 15 bases left between them. Germline V gives CDR1 LNHDA, CDR2 SQIVND (reference sequence). The CDR3 runs to 17 residues. Study results and caveats: Seropositive AZD1222 recipients at baseline numbered only 6 or 7. White British people made up most donors, females outnumbered males, and clonal diversity was possibly underestimated. Distributed over spike, vaccine-associated CD4 TCRs predominated at 160-218 and 743-854. Rises in breadth and depth of Spike-specific TCRs came after two AZD1222 doses.

Sequencing was performed with immunoSEQ multiplex PCR; in TCRdb, only in-frame clones are kept and a portion is missing. The top ten hold 1.3% to 1.5% of the sample, which has about 150,000 clones, 85% to 95% seen once. Material: peripheral blood, obtained on day 0 of AZD1222 vaccination. This TCR derives from an adult in good health. This rearrangement joins TRBV19 to TRBJ1-3; D remains unclear. CDR3 in DNA: TGTGCCAGTAGTATTGGTGGCAGGCAGAGCTCTGGAAACACCATATATTTT. Protein: CASSIGGRQSSGNTIYF.